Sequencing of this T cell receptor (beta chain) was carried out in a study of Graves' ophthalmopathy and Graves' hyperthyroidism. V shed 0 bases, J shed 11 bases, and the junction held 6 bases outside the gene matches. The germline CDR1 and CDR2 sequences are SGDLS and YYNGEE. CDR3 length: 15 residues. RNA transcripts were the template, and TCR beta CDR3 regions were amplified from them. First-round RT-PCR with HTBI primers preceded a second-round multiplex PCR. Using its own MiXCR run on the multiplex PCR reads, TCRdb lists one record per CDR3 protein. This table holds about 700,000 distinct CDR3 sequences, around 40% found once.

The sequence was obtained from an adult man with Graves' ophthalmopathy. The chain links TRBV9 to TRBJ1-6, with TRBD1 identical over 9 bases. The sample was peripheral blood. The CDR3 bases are TGTGCCAGCAGCGTAGAAACAGGGGGCGCGGCACCCCTCCACTTT. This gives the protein CASSVETGGAAPLHF.